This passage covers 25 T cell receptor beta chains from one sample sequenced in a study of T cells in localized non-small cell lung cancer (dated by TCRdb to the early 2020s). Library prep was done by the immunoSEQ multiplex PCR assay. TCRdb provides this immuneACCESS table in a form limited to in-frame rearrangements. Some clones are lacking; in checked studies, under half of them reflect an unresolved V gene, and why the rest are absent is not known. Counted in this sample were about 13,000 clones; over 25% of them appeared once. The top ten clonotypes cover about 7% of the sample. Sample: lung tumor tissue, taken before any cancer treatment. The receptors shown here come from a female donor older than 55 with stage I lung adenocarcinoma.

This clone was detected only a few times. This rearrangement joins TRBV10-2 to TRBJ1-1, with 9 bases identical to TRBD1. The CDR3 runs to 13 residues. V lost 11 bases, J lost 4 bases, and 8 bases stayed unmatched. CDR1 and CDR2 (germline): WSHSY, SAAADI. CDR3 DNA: TGCGCCTGTGGCCGGGACAGGGTCACTGAAGCTTTCTTT. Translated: CACGRDRVTEAFF.

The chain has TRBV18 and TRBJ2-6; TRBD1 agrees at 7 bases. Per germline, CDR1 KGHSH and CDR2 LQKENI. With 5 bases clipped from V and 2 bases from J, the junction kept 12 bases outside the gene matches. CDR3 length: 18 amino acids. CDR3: CASSSYRGSGPGANVLTF. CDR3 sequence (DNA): TGTGCCAGCTCATCATACAGGGGTTCGGGGCCTGGGGCCAACGTCCTGACTTTC.

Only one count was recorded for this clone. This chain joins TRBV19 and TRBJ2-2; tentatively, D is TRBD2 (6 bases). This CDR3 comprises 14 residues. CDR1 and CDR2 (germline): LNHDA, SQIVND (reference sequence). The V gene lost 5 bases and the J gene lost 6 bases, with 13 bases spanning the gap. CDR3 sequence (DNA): TGTGCCAGTAGTGTCGCCTCGGGGGCCGGGGAGCTGTTTTTT. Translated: CASSVASGAGELFF.

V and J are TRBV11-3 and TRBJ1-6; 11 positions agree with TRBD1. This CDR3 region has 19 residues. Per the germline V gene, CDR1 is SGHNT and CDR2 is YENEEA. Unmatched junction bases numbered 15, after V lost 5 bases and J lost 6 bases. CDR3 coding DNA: TGTGCCAGCAGCCCTCCCGGGACAGGGGGTTTGTTGGGTAATTCACCCCTCCACTTT. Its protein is CASSPPGTGGLLGNSPLHF.

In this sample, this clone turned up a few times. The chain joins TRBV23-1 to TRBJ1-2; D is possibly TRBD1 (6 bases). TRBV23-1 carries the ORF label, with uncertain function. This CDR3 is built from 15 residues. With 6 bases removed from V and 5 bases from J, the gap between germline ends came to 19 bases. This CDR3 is CASSQGQGNGYGYTF. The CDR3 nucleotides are TGCGCCAGCAGCCAAGGGCAGGGGAATGGATATGGCTACACCTTC.

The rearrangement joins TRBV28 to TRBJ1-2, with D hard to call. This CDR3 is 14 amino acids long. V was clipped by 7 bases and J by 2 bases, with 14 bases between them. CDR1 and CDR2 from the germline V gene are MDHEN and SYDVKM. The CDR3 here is CASKDPGWNYGYTF. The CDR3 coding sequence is TGTGCCAGCAAAGATCCAGGATGGAACTATGGCTACACCTTC.

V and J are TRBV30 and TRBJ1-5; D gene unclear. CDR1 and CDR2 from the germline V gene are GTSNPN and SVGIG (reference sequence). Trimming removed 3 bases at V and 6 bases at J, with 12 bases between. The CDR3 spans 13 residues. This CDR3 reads CAWRGLVGQPQHF. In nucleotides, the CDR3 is TGTGCCTGGAGAGGGCTCGTAGGTCAGCCCCAGCATTTT.

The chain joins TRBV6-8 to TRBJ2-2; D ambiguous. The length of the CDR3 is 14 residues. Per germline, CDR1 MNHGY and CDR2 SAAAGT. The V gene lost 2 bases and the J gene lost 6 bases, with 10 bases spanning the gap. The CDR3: CASSYDSWAGELFF. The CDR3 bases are TGTGCCAGCAGTTACGATTCGTGGGCCGGGGAGCTGTTTTTT.

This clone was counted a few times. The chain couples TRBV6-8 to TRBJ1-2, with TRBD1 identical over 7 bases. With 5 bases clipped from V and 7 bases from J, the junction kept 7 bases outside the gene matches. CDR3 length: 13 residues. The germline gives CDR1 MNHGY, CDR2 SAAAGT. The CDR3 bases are TGTGCCAGCAGTCCGGGGACAGTTACTGGCTACACCTTC. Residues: CASSPGTVTGYTF.

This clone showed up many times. CDR3 DNA sequence: TGTGCCAGCAGCTCCGACAGAAAAGAGACCCAGTACTTC. Translation gives CASSSDRKETQYF. This rearrangement joins TRBV7-2 to TRBJ2-5, with D maybe TRBD1 (5 bases). Trimming took off 4 bases at V and 3 bases at J, with 9 bases between the two ends. The CDR3 totals 13 residues. Germline V gene lookup returns CDR1 SGHTA and CDR2 FQGNSA.

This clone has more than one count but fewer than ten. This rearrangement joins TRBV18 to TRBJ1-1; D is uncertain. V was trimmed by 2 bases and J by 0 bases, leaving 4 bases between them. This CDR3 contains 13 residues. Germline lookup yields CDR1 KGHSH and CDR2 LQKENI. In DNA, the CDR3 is TGTGCCAGCTCACCAGGGGTGAACACTGAAGCTTTCTTT. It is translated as CASSPGVNTEAFF.

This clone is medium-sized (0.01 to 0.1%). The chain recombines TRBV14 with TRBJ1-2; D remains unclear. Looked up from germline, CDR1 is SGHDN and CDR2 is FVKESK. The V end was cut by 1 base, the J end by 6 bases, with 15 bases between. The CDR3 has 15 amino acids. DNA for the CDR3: TGTGCCAGCAGCCAAGTAGGGATCGGGTCGGATGGCTACACCTTC. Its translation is CASSQVGIGSDGYTF.

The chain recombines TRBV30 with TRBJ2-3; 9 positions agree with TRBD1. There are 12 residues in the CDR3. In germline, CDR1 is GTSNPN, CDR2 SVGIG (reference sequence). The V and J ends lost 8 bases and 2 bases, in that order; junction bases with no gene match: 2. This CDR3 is CARTGDTDTQYF. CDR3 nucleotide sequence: TGTGCCAGGACAGGGGACACAGATACGCAGTATTTT.

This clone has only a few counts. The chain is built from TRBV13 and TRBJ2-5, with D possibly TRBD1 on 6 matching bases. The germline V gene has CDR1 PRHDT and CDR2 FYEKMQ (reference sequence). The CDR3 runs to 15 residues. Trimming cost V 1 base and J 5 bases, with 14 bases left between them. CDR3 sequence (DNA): TGTGCCAGCAGCTTAGTCAAAAGGGGGATCGAGACCCAGTACTTC. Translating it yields CASSLVKRGIETQYF.

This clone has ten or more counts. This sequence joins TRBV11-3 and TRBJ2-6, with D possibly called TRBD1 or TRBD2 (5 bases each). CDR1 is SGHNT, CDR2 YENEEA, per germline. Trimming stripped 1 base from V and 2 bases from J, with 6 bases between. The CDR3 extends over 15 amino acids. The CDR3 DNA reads TGTGCCAGCAGCTTAGGAGGGGCTGGGGCCAACGTCCTGACTTTC. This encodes CASSLGGAGANVLTF.

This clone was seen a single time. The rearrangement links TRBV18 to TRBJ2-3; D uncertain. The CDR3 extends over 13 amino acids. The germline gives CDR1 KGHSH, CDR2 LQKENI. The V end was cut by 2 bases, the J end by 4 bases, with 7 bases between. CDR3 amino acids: CASSPRQSDTQYF. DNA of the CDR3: TGTGCCAGCTCACCAAGGCAATCAGATACGCAGTATTTT.

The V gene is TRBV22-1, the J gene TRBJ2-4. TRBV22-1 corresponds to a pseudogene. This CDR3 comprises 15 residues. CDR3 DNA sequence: TGTGCCACCAGTGATTTAGTAAAGGGCAGAAACATTCAGTACTTC. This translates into CATSDLVKGRNIQYF.

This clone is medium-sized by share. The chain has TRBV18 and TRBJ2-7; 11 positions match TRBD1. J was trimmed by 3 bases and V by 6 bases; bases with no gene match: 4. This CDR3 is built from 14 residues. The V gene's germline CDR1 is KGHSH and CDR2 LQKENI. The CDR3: CASSGTGGYYEQYF. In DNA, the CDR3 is TGTGCCAGCTCCGGGACAGGGGGTTACTACGAGCAGTACTTC.

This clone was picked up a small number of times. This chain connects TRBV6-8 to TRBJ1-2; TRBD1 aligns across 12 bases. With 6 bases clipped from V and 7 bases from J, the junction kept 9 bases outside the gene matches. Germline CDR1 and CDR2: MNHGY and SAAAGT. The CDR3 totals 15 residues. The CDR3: CASRIPGQGAIGYTF. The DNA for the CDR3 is TGTGCCAGCAGAATCCCGGGACAGGGGGCTATTGGCTACACCTTC.

The CDR3 DNA reads TGTGCCTGGAGTTTTGGACAGGGGGACATTCAGTACTTC. This gives the protein CAWSFGQGDIQYF. This chain joins TRBV30 and TRBJ2-4; 10 bases are shared with TRBD1. The CDR3 totals 13 residues. V trimming: 2 bases; J trimming: 8 bases; junction bases outside the gene matches: 3. Germline V lookup: CDR1 GTSNPN, CDR2 SVGIG (reference sequence).

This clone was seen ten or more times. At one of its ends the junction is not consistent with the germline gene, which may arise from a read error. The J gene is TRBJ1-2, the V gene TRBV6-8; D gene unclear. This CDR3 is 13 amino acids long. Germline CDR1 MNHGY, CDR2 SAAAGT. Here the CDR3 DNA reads TGTGCCACCAAGGAAGATCTGAACTATGGTTACACCTTC. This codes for CATKEDLNYGYTF.

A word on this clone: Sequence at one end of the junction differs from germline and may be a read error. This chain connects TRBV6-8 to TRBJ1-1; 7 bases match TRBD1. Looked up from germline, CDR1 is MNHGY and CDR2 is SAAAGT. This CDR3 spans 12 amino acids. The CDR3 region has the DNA TGTGCCATCAGTCTTGACAGGGAGCGGGCTTTCTTT. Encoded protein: CAISLDRERAFF.

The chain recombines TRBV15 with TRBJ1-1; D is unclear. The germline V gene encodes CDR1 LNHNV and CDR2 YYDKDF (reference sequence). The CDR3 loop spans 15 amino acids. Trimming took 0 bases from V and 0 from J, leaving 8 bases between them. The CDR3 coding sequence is TGTGCCACCAGCAGAGATAGATCAGTGAACACTGAAGCTTTCTTT. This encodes CATSRDRSVNTEAFF.

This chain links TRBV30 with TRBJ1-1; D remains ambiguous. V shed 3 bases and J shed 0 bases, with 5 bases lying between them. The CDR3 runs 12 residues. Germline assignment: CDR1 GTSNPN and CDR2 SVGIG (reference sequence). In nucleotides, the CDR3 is TGTGCCTGGAGCTTTCTGAACACTGAAGCTTTCTTT. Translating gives CAWSFLNTEAFF. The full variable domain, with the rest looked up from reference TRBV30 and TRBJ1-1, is SQTIHQWPATLVQPVGSPLSLECTVEGTSNPNLYWYRQAAGRGLQLLFYSVGIGQISSEVPQNLSASRPQDRQFILSSKKLLLSDSGFYLCAWSFLNTEAFFGQGTRLTVV.

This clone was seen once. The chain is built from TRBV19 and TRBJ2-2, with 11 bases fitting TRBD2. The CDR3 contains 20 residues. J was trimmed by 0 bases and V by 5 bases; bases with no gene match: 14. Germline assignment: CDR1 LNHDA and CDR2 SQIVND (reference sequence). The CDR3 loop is CASSGEKLASGGPNTGELFF. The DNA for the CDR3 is TGTGCCAGTAGTGGTGAAAAATTGGCTAGCGGGGGGCCGAACACCGGGGAGCTGTTTTTT.